These 19 T cell receptor beta chains were all obtained from the same sample, sequenced in a study of T cell responses to AZD1222 COVID-19 vaccine. The method was immunoSEQ multiplex PCR; TCRdb's version includes in-frame clones alone and lacks a portion of them. The repertoire includes tens of thousands of clones, about 92% of them detected once, and roughly 4.5% sits in the top ten. The sample in question was peripheral blood, obtained 28 days after the second AZD1222 dose. Receptors originate from an adult who received the AZD1222 COVID-19 vaccine.

Only one count was recorded for this clone. The chain couples TRBV12-3 or TRBV12-4 to TRBJ1-2; D unresolved. The CDR3 has 13 amino acids. Trimming cost V 3 bases and J 2 bases, with 7 bases left between them. CDR3 nucleotides: TGTGCCAGCAGTTTTTCGGGGAACTATGGCTACACCTTC. Translating gives CASSFSGNYGYTF.

V usage is TRBV29-1 and J usage is TRBJ2-3; TRBD1 matches 10 bases. Trimming removed 4 bases from V and 4 bases from J; junction bases left unmatched: 2. CDR1 and CDR2 (germline): SQVTM, ANQGSEA. CDR3 length: 13 residues. This chain's CDR3 is CSVGGQGADTQYF. DNA for the CDR3: TGCAGCGTTGGAGGACAGGGGGCAGATACGCAGTATTTT.

V gene TRBV30 combines with J gene TRBJ1-1; 7 bases fit TRBD1. The germline CDR1 and CDR2 sequences are GTSNPN and SVGIG (reference sequence). V shed 4 bases, J shed 5 bases, and the junction held 7 bases outside the gene matches. CDR3 length: 13 residues. This chain's CDR3 is CAWIRQGETEAFF. As DNA, the CDR3 is TGTGCCTGGATTCGACAGGGTGAGACTGAAGCTTTCTTT.

The CDR3 nucleotides are TGTGCCAGAGACAGGGAGCCGTACGAGCAGTACTTC. Encoded protein: CARDREPYEQYF. The gene calls are TRBV11-3 and TRBJ2-7; 7 nucleotides line up with TRBD1. The V gene's germline CDR1 is SGHNT and CDR2 YENEEA. The length of the CDR3 is 12 residues. V trimming: 9 bases; J trimming: 4 bases; junction bases outside the gene matches: 6.

The J gene is TRBJ1-5, the V gene TRBV9; D call uncertain. CDR1 SGDLS and CDR2 YYNGEE come from the germline V gene. The CDR3 extends over 14 amino acids. Trimming took 1 base from V and 8 from J, leaving 13 bases between them. The CDR3 spells CASSVTPAGEPQHF. The CDR3 DNA reads as TGTGCCAGCAGCGTAACTCCCGCGGGCGAGCCCCAGCATTTT.

This chain joins TRBV5-1 and TRBJ2-1; unclear D gene. V was trimmed by 0 bases and J by 7 bases, leaving 8 bases between them. This CDR3 spans 13 amino acids. The V gene's germline CDR1 is SGHRS and CDR2 YFSETQ. The CDR3 region is CASSLGLINEQFF. As DNA, the CDR3 is TGCGCCAGCAGCTTGGGACTCATTAATGAGCAGTTCTTC.

A single count supports this clone. The gene calls are TRBV27 and TRBJ2-3, with 8 bases that match TRBD1. Trimming took 6 bases from V and 3 from J; bases not matched to a gene: 11. The CDR3 runs to 16 residues. Germline V lookup: CDR1 MNHEY, CDR2 SMNVEV (reference sequence). This CDR3 is CASSFQGASRTDTQYF. CDR3 sequence (DNA): TGTGCCAGCAGCTTCCAGGGGGCCTCGAGGACAGATACGCAGTATTTT.

The chain recombines TRBV6-5 with TRBJ2-5; D might be TRBD1 (6 bases). This CDR3 spans 13 amino acids. The germline gives CDR1 MNHEY, CDR2 SVGAGI. V was shortened by 2 bases and J by 5 bases, with 9 bases between the two germline ends. The CDR3: CASSYGQGETQYF. CDR3 sequence (DNA): TGTGCCAGCAGTTACGGGCAGGGGGAGACCCAGTACTTC.

The gene calls are TRBV6-2 or TRBV6-3 and TRBJ2-1, with 10 bases matching TRBD2. The CDR3 is 17 residues long. Germline CDR1 is MNHEY and CDR2 is SVGEGT. The junction had 8 bases not matched to a gene; V was cut back by 6 bases and J by 0 bases. The CDR3 region is CASSDRLAGSSYNEQFF. CDR3 DNA sequence: TGTGCCAGCAGCGACAGACTAGCGGGCTCCTCCTACAATGAGCAGTTCTTC.

This clone came up once. The gene calls are TRBV4-2 and TRBJ1-5; no clear D gene. The CDR3 contains 15 residues. Trimming removed 0 bases from V and 4 bases from J, with 10 bases in between. The germline CDR1 and CDR2 sequences are LGHNA and YNFKEQ. The CDR3: CASSQEGTANQPQHF. For the CDR3, the DNA is TGTGCCAGCAGCCAAGAGGGAACAGCAAATCAGCCCCAGCATTTT.

The V and J genes are TRBV11-3 and TRBJ2-3; D remains unclear. V was clipped by 0 bases and J by 6 bases, with 4 bases between them. The CDR3 extends over 12 amino acids. Per the germline V gene, CDR1 is SGHNT and CDR2 is YENEEA. Here the CDR3 reads CASSLDGDTQYF. Written as DNA, the CDR3 is TGTGCCAGCAGCTTAGATGGGGATACGCAGTATTTT.

This clone showed up just once. The chain is built from TRBV7-2 and TRBJ2-1; 8 bases are shared with TRBD1. V gave up 2 bases and J gave up 2 bases; unmatched junction bases: 5. The CDR3 spans 16 residues. The germline V gene encodes CDR1 SGHTA and CDR2 FQGNSA. As DNA, the CDR3 is TGTGCCAGCAGCTTACCACCAGGGGGCGCCTACAATGAGCAGTTCTTC. This gives the protein CASSLPPGGAYNEQFF.

The rearrangement joins TRBV5-6 to TRBJ2-5; D is uncertain. Germline loops: CDR1 SGHDT, CDR2 YYEEEE. V lost 0 bases, J lost 5 bases, and 11 bases lay in between. The CDR3 is 14 amino acids. CDR3 protein: CASSLGAPGETQYF. The CDR3 DNA sequence: TGTGCCAGCAGCTTGGGGGCTCCCGGGGAGACCCAGTACTTC. Complete variable domain (other parts from reference TRBV5-6 and TRBJ2-5): DAGVTQSPTHLIKTRGQQVTLRCSPKSGHDTVSWYQQALGQGPQFIFQYYEEEERQRGNFPDRFSGHQFPNYSSELNVNALLLGDSALYLCASSLGAPGETQYFGPGTRLLVL.

This clone appeared once. The chain has TRBV10-3 and TRBJ1-2; D uncertain. The germline V gene has CDR1 ENHRY and CDR2 SYGVKD. The CDR3 contains 13 residues. V was clipped by 2 bases and J by 3 bases, with 7 bases between them. In DNA form, the CDR3 reads TGTGCCATCAGTGAGGAAGGCGACTATGGCTACACCTTC. It specifies CAISEEGDYGYTF.

The chain carries TRBV24-1 and TRBJ2-1, with 8 bases that match TRBD1. The trim removed 3 bases at V and 4 bases at J, leaving 10 bases unmatched. The CDR3 contains 17 residues. The germline V gene encodes CDR1 KGHDR and CDR2 SFDVKD. The DNA for the CDR3 is TGTGCCACCAGTGATCCGTCTCCGGGACAGGATTACAATGAGCAGTTCTTC. Protein sequence: CATSDPSPGQDYNEQFF.

The chain combines TRBV4-1 with TRBJ2-5; 11 nucleotides match TRBD2. V dropped 4 bases and J dropped 4; count of bases not matched to a gene: 11. In germline, CDR1 is MGHRA, CDR2 YSYEKL. CDR3 size: 17 residues. In DNA form, the CDR3 reads TGCGCCAGCAGCCCAGCCTCTAGACTAGCGGGACCAGAGACCCAGTACTTC. Its translation: CASSPASRLAGPETQYF.

The chain joins TRBV6-5 to TRBJ2-2; D is unclear. This CDR3 has 14 amino acids. Trimming removed 7 bases from V and 2 bases from J, with 11 bases in between. CDR1 is MNHEY, CDR2 SVGAGI, per germline. CDR3 sequence reads: CASNQRTNTGELFF. The CDR3 nucleotides are TGTGCCAGCAACCAGCGTACCAACACCGGGGAGCTGTTTTTT.

The rearrangement links TRBV19 to TRBJ1-1; 7 bases map to TRBD1. V dropped 5 bases and J dropped 0; count of bases not matched to a gene: 6. The CDR3 extends over 15 amino acids. Germline CDR1 is LNHDA and CDR2 is SQIVND (reference sequence). The CDR3 region has the DNA TGTGCCAGTAGTCCCCGGGACAGCATGAACACTGAAGCTTTCTTT. Translating gives CASSPRDSMNTEAFF.

This chain links TRBV15 with TRBJ1-2; D not certain. V lost 0 bases, J lost 4 bases, and 9 bases lay in between. The CDR3 spans 14 residues. Germline V gives CDR1 LNHNV, CDR2 YYDKDF (reference sequence). The CDR3 DNA reads as TGTGCCACCAGCAGAGAAGCAGGTGGCTATGGCTACACCTTC. Translation: CATSREAGGYGYTF.